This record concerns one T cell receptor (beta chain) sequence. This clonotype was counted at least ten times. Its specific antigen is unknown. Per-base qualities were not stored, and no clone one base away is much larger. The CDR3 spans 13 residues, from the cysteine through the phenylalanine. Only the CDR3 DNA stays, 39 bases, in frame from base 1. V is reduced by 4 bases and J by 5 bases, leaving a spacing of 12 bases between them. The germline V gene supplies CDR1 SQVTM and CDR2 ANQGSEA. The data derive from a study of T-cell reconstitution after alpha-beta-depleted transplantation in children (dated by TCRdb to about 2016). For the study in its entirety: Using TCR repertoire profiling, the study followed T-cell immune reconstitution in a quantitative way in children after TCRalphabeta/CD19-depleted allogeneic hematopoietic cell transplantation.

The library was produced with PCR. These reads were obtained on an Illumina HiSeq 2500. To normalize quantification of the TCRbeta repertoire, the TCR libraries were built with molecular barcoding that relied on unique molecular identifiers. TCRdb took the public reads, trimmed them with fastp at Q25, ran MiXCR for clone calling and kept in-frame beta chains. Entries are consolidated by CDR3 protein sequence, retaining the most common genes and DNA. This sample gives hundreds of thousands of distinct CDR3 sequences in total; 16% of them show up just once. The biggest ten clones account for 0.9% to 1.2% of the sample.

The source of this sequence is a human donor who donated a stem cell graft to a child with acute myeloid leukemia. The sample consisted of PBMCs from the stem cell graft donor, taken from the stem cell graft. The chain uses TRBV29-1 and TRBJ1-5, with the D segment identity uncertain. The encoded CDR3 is CSVGEGDYQPQHF. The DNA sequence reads TGCAGCGTTGGGGAGGGAGATTATCAGCCCCAGCATTTT.